The 19 T cell receptor beta chains below come from one sample, sequenced in a study of cytomegalovirus exposure and HLA in healthy donors. A multiplex PCR was run with 60 Vbeta primers and 13 Jbeta primers. The repertoire was sequenced with immunoSEQ multiplex PCR; TCRdb's copy has only in-frame clones and lacks some. The sample includes 200,000 or so clones, about 78% of them seen just once. Sample: PBMCs. These receptors were obtained from a woman aged 30 to 39 in good health and CMV-seronegative.

The count of this clone is one. This chain links TRBV2 with TRBJ2-5; D remains ambiguous. CDR1 is SNHLY, CDR2 FYNNEI, per germline. Trimming cost V 1 base and J 1 base, with 10 bases left between them. The CDR3 sequence is 15 residues long. This CDR3 is CASSEVESRQETQYF. The DNA for the CDR3 is TGTGCCAGCAGTGAAGTAGAAAGTCGCCAAGAGACCCAGTACTTC.

The chain uses TRBV25-1 and TRBJ2-1, with D perhaps TRBD1 (5 bases). The CDR3 runs to 15 residues. Trimming cost V 1 base and J 5 bases, with 12 bases left between them. Germline lookup yields CDR1 MGHDK and CDR2 SYGVNS. CDR3 amino acids: CASSEWGRFDNEQFF. The CDR3 bases are TGTGCCAGCAGTGAATGGGGCAGGTTCGACAATGAGCAGTTCTTC.

This clone was observed a handful of times. V usage is TRBV30 and J usage is TRBJ2-3; D possibly corresponds to TRBD1 (7 bases). V shed 5 bases and J shed 3 bases, with 9 bases lying between them. The CDR3 has 12 amino acids. The V gene's germline CDR1 is GTSNPN and CDR2 SVGIG (reference sequence). As DNA, the CDR3 is TGTGCCTGGCAGGGGGGAACAGATACGCAGTATTTT. Protein sequence: CAWQGGTDTQYF.

Notes on this clone: The sample contains more than one DNA sequence encoding this CDR3. The gene calls are TRBV7-9 and TRBJ1-4; possibly TRBD1 for D (6 bases). V was clipped by 0 bases and J by 8 bases, with 7 bases between them. The CDR3 has 13 residues. In germline, CDR1 is SEHNR, CDR2 FQNEAQ (reference sequence). CDR3 bases: TGTGCCAGCAGCTTAGCGAGGGGGGAAAAACTGTTTTTT. Amino acid sequence: CASSLARGEKLFF.

This chain links TRBV9 with TRBJ2-7, with no clear D. Germline values: CDR1 SGDLS, CDR2 YYNGEE. The CDR3 loop spans 13 amino acids. Trimming pared 6 bases from V and 0 bases from J, leaving 10 bases between. CDR3 loop: CASTPADSYEQYF. The DNA of the CDR3 is TGTGCCAGCACCCCCGCAGACTCCTACGAGCAGTACTTC.

The chain combines TRBV5-6 with TRBJ2-1; D remains unclear. CDR1 SGHDT and CDR2 YYEEEE come from the germline V gene. V lost 0 bases to trimming and J lost 4 bases, with 14 bases between them. CDR3 length equals 16 residues. The CDR3 region has the DNA TGTGCCAGCAGCTTGGTTGAACAGTGGAAATACAATGAGCAGTTCTTC. Its translation: CASSLVEQWKYNEQFF. The whole variable domain, remainder taken from reference TRBV5-6 and TRBJ2-1, is DAGVTQSPTHLIKTRGQQVTLRCSPKSGHDTVSWYQQALGQGPQFIFQYYEEEERQRGNFPDRFSGHQFPNYSSELNVNALLLGDSALYLCASSLVEQWKYNEQFFGPGTRLTVL.

CDR3 region: CASSQLAGVGNEQFF. CDR3 sequence (DNA): TGCGCCAGCAGCCAGCTAGCGGGAGTGGGGAATGAGCAGTTCTTC. The chain links TRBV4-1 to TRBJ2-1; 10 nucleotides line up with TRBD2. This CDR3 is built from 15 residues. Germline trimming cut 3 bases from V and 7 bases from J; bases unmatched to any gene: 6. Germline V gene data show CDR1 as MGHRA and CDR2 as YSYEKL.

The chain employs TRBV10-3 and TRBJ1-2; no firm D call. The CDR3 runs to 13 residues. Trimming removed 6 bases from V and 2 bases from J, with 10 bases in between. From germline, CDR1 is ENHRY and CDR2 SYGVKD. The CDR3 coding sequence is TGTGCCATCAGCGATGACGGGAACTATGGCTACACCTTC. This sequence encodes CAISDDGNYGYTF.

The V gene is TRBV6-6, the J gene TRBJ2-7; D remains unclear. Trimming took 0 bases from V and 2 from J, leaving 2 bases between them. The germline gives CDR1 MNHNY, CDR2 SVGAGI (reference sequence). This CDR3 spans 12 amino acids. CDR3 DNA sequence: TGTGCCAGCAGTTACTCCGCCTACGAGCAGTACTTC. Amino acid sequence: CASSYSAYEQYF.

The rearrangement uses TRBV6-1 and TRBJ1-1; a possible D gene is TRBD1 (6 bases). The V end was cut by 6 bases, the J end by 1 base, with 12 bases between. The CDR3 runs to 14 residues. Germline CDR1 and CDR2: MNHNS and SASEGT. The CDR3 loop reads CASRRTGRNTEAFF. The CDR3 DNA sequence: TGTGCCAGCAGAAGAACAGGGAGGAACACTGAAGCTTTCTTT.

The chain links TRBV7-6 to TRBJ1-5, with TRBD1 as a possible D gene (5 bases). V was shortened by 3 bases and J by 7 bases, with 10 bases between the two germline ends. This CDR3 comprises 13 residues. Germline loops: CDR1 SGHVS, CDR2 FNYEAQ. In DNA, the CDR3 is TGTGCCAGCAGCTTCGGTCAGGGACAGCCCCAGCATTTT. It yields the protein CASSFGQGQPQHF.

The rearrangement joins TRBV27 to TRBJ1-6; TRBD1 might be the D (5 bases). The germline V and J ends were trimmed by 2 bases and 7 bases, with 9 bases remaining between them. This CDR3 is built from 14 residues. Germline V lookup: CDR1 MNHEY, CDR2 SMNVEV (reference sequence). This CDR3 reads CASSLGAYNSPLHF. The CDR3 nucleotides read TGTGCCAGCAGTTTAGGGGCTTACAATTCACCCCTCCACTTT.

This rearrangement joins TRBV7-2 to TRBJ2-7, with a weak D call TRBD1 (6 bases). The CDR3 spans 13 residues. The germline gives CDR1 SGHTA, CDR2 FQGNSA. V dropped 10 bases and J dropped 2 bases, with 15 bases sitting between them. CDR3 nucleotides: TGTGCCACCTCCGGACAGATAGCCTACGAGCAGTACTTC. Its protein is CATSGQIAYEQYF.

This clone was counted a few times. The chain is built from TRBV4-1 and TRBJ1-1; no firm D call. V was clipped by 2 bases and J by 0 bases, with 7 bases between them. The germline V gene has CDR1 MGHRA and CDR2 YSYEKL. The CDR3 covers 14 residues. The DNA for the CDR3 is TGCGCCAGCAGCCAACCGACTGTGAACACTGAAGCTTTCTTT. Translating it yields CASSQPTVNTEAFF.

The CDR3 bases are TGTGCCAGCTCCCCCCGGTCGGGACAGGGTGACAATGAGCAGTTCTTC. This sequence encodes CASSPRSGQGDNEQFF. The chain couples TRBV18 to TRBJ2-1; 9 nucleotides match TRBD1. Germline assignment: CDR1 KGHSH and CDR2 LQKENI. V lost 6 bases, J lost 5 bases, and 11 bases stayed unmatched. The CDR3 has 16 residues.

This sequence joins TRBV6-1 and TRBJ1-2; 9 bases map to TRBD1. From germline, CDR1 is MNHNS and CDR2 SASEGT. The CDR3 loop spans 15 amino acids. After removal of 6 bases from V and 8 bases from J, the junction contained 13 bases not matched to a gene. The CDR3 region has the DNA TGTGCCAGCAGAGAAATGGGACAGGGAATTAGCGGCTACACCTTC. It yields the protein CASREMGQGISGYTF.

CDR3: CASSLGREAGQPQHF. CDR3 sequence (DNA): TGTGCCAGCAGCTTAGGCAGGGAGGCAGGGCAGCCCCAGCATTTT. The chain combines TRBV7-9 with TRBJ1-5, with D possibly being TRBD1 (5 bases). Trimming cost V 1 base and J 7 bases, with 14 bases left between them. The CDR3 is 15 amino acids. CDR1 SEHNR and CDR2 FQNEAQ come from the germline V gene (reference sequence).

The chain has TRBV4-1 and TRBJ2-5; 9 bases are shared with TRBD1. This CDR3 has 15 residues. The V gene's germline CDR1 is MGHRA and CDR2 YSYEKL. The V gene end was trimmed by 3 bases and the J gene end by 3 bases; junction bases not matched to a gene: 5. The CDR3 here is CASSQYDRGEETQYF. Here the CDR3 DNA reads TGCGCCAGCAGCCAGTACGACAGGGGGGAAGAGACCCAGTACTTC.

The chain combines TRBV2 with TRBJ2-5; TRBD1 aligns across 7 bases. The ends lost 7 bases at V and 5 bases at J; junction bases unmatched: 10. Germline assignment: CDR1 SNHLY and CDR2 FYNNEI. This CDR3 has 14 residues. The CDR3 reads CASTEDRPIETQYF. In nucleotides, the CDR3 is TGTGCCAGCACCGAGGACAGGCCCATCGAGACCCAGTACTTC.